This TCR beta chain was obtained from a study of cytomegalovirus exposure and HLA in healthy donors (dated 2017 in TCRdb). About the investigation overall: According to an earlier analysis of around 600 of the donors, some 180 million T cells yielded 95 million to 140 million unique TCR beta sequences and 276 Gb of sequence data. Roughly 300 gigabases of sequencing data and tens of millions of unique TCR sequences were included in an early release covering roughly 600 HLA-typed donors. Of the roughly 410 genotyped donors, roughly 80% were placed in the genetic ancestry cluster associated with self-reported Caucasian donors. The study was designed to test whether signatures of past pathogen exposure could be identified by cataloging public T cell receptors. The study used immunosequencing to profile the T cell repertoires of under 700 subjects and linked those repertoires to cytomegalovirus serostatus. Along with the roughly 710-subject first cohort, a separate validation cohort of 120 different subjects was used. To predict cytomegalovirus infection status, the study brought together high-throughput TCR immunosequencing, statistical association of individual TCRs with disease status, and machine learning. A later analysis re-examined previously published TCR beta repertoires from 610 or so donors and added high-resolution HLA genotyping to investigate patterns of TCR occurrence. The later analysis used no new phenotypic data to find candidate immune exposures, relying instead on TCR beta sequences and their occurrence across donors. In an earlier analysis of 550 to 700 of the donors, high-throughput TCR beta sequencing was used to judge whether each TCR beta V gene segment behaved as functional or pseudogenic. Donor age, sex, ethnicity and CMV serostatus were compiled together with the repertoire data. A later genetic analysis took genome-wide SNP genotypes for about 65% of the roughly 670 donors and used that subset as a discovery cohort. All discovery cohort repertoires had been generated using a single sequencing platform. Both class I and class II loci were covered by HLA typing, at four-digit resolution. Typing coverage varied by locus: roughly 629-640 donors for A, B, C, DRB1 and DQB1; 500 to 550 for DQA1; 606 for DPA1; 450 to 480 for DPB1. A few DR-DQ haplotypes were treated as single units for association and clustering because of strong linkage in the cohort. On average, about 240,000 unique TCR beta nucleotide sequences were sequenced per donor among some 420 genotyped donors of the cohort, with 15% to 20% of those sequences being non-productive. The paper as a whole reports these results and caveats: The only immune exposure information available for the cohort was CMV serostatus. Because the 87-base-pair reads could not distinguish some IMGT-functional V segments, including TRBV6-2 and TRBV6-3, those segments were excluded. A later analysis found that most CMV-associated TCR beta chains appeared HLA-restricted, with HLA associations seemingly driven largely by CMV exposure. V-gene and J-gene trimming of TCR beta chains was associated with a missense DCLRE1C variant in a later genetic analysis, and the association was replicated in an independent cohort. A later analysis associated 15,000 or so TCR beta sequences with specific HLA alleles at a false discovery rate of 0.05. Because HLA typing was unavailable for some donors at each locus, only the typed subset was used in association tests. Correlated functional status among segregating V segments might be attributable to linkage disequilibrium, but an unknown experimental factor could not be ruled out. Cytomegalovirus status was reported to be diagnosed by the classifier with high specificity and sensitivity in both the original and validation cohorts. In a later analysis, the rate of TCR association differed among HLA loci, with DRB1 alleles having the most associated TCRs and HLA-C alleles having the fewest. The study listed around 160 TCR beta chains as associated with cytomegalovirus. Compared with the roughly 710-donor mean, donors in an Asian-associated ancestry cluster had fewer N-insertions in productive TCRs, according to a later genetic analysis. When HLA alleles, especially DR and DQ, strongly co-occurred, attributing TCR associations to individual alleles was difficult. In vitro tests confirmed that a few of the cytomegalovirus-associated TCR beta chains recognize cytomegalovirus antigens. Because counts were too low, under 20 rarely observed V segments, including chromosome 9 orphons, were left out of the earlier analysis of 587 of the donors. According to the authors, the approach could potentially be generalized to other disease states and immunological phenotypes. Broadly in line with IMGT annotations, most TCR beta V segments showed up in productive rearrangements about 90% or about 30% of the time in an earlier analysis of several hundred of the donors. Roughly uniform sequencing depth across donors was assumed in presence/absence analyses, although this assumption may not hold. In a later analysis, several top co-occurrence clusters were reported to appear linked to parvovirus B19, influenza, CMV and Epstein-Barr virus. A further reported finding was that TCR beta sequences accurately predicted the HLA-A and HLA-B alleles for most subjects in the first cohort. A group of highly shared sequence variants was considered likely to be a technical artifact of the sequencing pipeline. Most TCR sequences were seen in very few donors, while some public TCRs were found in many individuals. This cohort had only TCR beta chains sequenced, and the lack of alpha or paired-chain data limited which features could be detected. A later analysis found that HLA-associated TCR beta chains were more clonally expanded and had lower generation probabilities than equally common non-associated chains.

A remark on this clone: No antigen is known for it. The sample holds no much larger clone one base away, and base qualities are not on file.

The cohort was made up of about 610 healthy bone marrow donors. Cohort members were all nominally healthy when sampled, although unrecorded immune exposures were likely present. The donor was CMV seronegative and was included in the group of a few hundred seronegative cohort members. Every donor gave a peripheral blood sample, and the peripheral blood mononuclear cells from that sample were used for TCR beta sequencing. The Qiagen DNeasy Blood Extraction Kit was used to extract genomic DNA from the blood cell samples. The germline V gene gives CDR1 as SGHTS and CDR2 as YDEGEE. The CDR3, from cysteine to phenylalanine, totals 12 residues. The entry retains the CDR3 DNA only, 36 bases that are in frame from base 1. Library preparation used the immunoSEQ multiplex PCR assay. The multiplex PCR relied on a mix of 60 forward primers for TCR Vbeta segments and 13 reverse primers for TCR Jbeta segments. A multiplex PCR assay on genomic DNA amplified the CDR3 region of rearranged TCR beta genes. The amplified TCR beta libraries were sequenced on the Illumina HiSeq System as 87-base-pair reads. The paper's data handling went like this. A later analysis tallied 70 million to 100 million unique TCR beta chains across the 660 or so repertoires, and around 10 million of those chains were shared by two or more donors. To remove PCR and sequencing errors, raw reads were error-corrected and collapsed into unique sequences using a nearest-neighbor algorithm that merged closely related sequences. Alignment of CDR3 sequences to IMGT reference sequences was used to assign V, D and J gene segments. For a sequence to be retained, at least a six-nucleotide match to both a V gene segment and a J gene segment was required. A rearrangement was called productive if the CDR3 had no stop codons and remained in frame with V and J, and every other rearrangement was called non-productive. CDR3 was defined according to IMGT convention as the region running from the second conserved V-encoded cysteine to the conserved J-encoded phenylalanine. Sequences without an unambiguous match to a single V gene segment were excluded from the earlier analysis of about 600 of the donors. An earlier analysis of 450 to 650 of the donors called V segments functional above 56.7% productive rearrangements and segregating when the between-donor standard deviation exceeded 5%. A statistical classification framework was built for diagnosing cytomegalovirus status from the catalog of TCR beta chain sequences. V and J gene assignment, in a later analysis, came from comparing TCR nucleotide sequences with IMGT/GENE-DB human TR gene sequences. Using the TCRdist pipeline, a later analysis assigned CDR3 sequences along with most-parsimonious VDJ recombination scenarios. A later analysis defined each TCR beta chain by its CDR3 amino acid sequence plus V-gene family, and excluded reads lacking a unique V-gene family. In a later analysis, around 600 highly shared, low-generation-probability nucleotide sequences were removed to address suspected cross-contamination and a sequencing artifact. In a later analysis, a clonal expansion index for each public chain was calculated from normalized within-repertoire ranks of inferred template counts. In a later analysis, generation probabilities were computed with a VDJ recombination model fitted to out-of-frame rearrangements, and the resulting probabilities were checked against IGoR. Hypergeometric tests were used in a later analysis to score TCR-TCR, TCR-HLA and TCR-CMV co-occurrence, with a repertoire-size bias correction applied to the TCR pairs. In a later analysis, false discovery rates were estimated by permuting HLA or CMV assignments 20 times. In a later analysis, co-occurring TCRs were grouped with DBSCAN, and TCRdist sequence similarity was added when clustering was performed within HLA-allele-positive subsets. Repertoires with fewer than 30,000 or more than 120,000 public chains, plus five repertoires with anomalous nucleotide sharing, were excluded from co-occurrence clustering. TCRdb took this table from immuneACCESS and kept in-frame rearrangements with V and J called. Such tables lack part of the clones; where checked against another copy, unresolved V genes explain under half of the gap, and the rest is unexplained. The V and J calls and clone size come from that table; D and trimming were worked out from the DNA. The sample table records under 150,000 clones; approximately 9% of these occur just once. The ten largest clones add up to about 1.7% of the sample.

The V and J genes are TRBV5-8 and TRBJ2-7, and TRBD2 may be the D gene, going by 6 matching bases. The J call may be wrong; the DNA end is better matched by TRBJ2-1. Sequenced sample: PBMCs. The TCR comes from a male donor in good health and CMV-seronegative. The nucleotide sequence is TGTGCCAGCAGTCCTAACCGGGGGGAGCAGTTCTTC. It translates to CASSPNRGEQFF.